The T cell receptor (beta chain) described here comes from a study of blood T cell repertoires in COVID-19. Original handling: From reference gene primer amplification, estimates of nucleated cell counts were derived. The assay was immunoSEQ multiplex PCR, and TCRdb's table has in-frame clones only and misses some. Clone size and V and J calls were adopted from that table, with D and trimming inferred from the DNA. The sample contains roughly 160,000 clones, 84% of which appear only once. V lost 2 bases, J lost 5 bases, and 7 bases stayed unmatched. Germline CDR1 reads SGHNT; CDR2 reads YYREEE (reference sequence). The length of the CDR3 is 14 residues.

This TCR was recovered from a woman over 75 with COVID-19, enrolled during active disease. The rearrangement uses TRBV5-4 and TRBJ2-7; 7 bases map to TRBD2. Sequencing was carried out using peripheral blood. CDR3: CASSFEREAHEQYF. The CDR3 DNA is TGTGCCAGCAGCTTTGAACGGGAGGCCCACGAGCAGTACTTC.